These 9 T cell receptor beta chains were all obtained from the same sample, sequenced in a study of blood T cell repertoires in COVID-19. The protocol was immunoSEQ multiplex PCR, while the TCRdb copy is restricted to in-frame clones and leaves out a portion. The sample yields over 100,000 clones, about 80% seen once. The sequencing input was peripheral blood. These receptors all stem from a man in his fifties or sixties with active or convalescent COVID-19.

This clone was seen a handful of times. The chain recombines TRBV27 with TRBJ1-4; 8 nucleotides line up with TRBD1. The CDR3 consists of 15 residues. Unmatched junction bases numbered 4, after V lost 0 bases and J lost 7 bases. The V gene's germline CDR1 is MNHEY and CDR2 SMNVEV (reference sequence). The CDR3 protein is CASSLSRDRGEKLFF. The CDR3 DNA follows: TGTGCCAGCAGTTTATCACGCGACAGGGGTGAAAAACTGTTTTTT. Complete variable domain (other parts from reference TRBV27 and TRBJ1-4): EAQVTQNPRYLITVTGKKLTVTCSQNMNHEYMSWYRQDPGLGLRQIYYSMNVEVTDKGDVPEGYKVSRKEKRNFPLILESPSPNQTSLYFCASSLSRDRGEKLFFGSGTQLSVL.

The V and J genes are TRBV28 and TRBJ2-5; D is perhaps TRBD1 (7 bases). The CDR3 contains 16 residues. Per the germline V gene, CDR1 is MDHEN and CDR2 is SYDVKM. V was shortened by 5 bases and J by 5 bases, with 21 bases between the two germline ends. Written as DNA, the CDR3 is TGTGCCAGCAGTCCTCTAGCAGGAGGGGGCGGGGAGACCCAGTACTTC. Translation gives CASSPLAGGGGETQYF.

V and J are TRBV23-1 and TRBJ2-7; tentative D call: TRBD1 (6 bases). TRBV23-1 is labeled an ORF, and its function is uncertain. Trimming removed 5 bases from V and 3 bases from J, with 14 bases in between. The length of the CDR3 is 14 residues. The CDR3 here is CASSCFQQGYEQYF. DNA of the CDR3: TGCGCCAGCAGTTGTTTTCAACAGGGCTACGAGCAGTACTTC.

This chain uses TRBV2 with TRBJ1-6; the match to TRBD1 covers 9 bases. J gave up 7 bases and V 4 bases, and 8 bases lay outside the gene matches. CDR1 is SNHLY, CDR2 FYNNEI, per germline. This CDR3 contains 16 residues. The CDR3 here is CASSVGTGLGNSPLHF. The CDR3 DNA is TGTGCCAGCAGTGTGGGGACAGGGTTGGGCAATTCACCCCTCCACTTT.

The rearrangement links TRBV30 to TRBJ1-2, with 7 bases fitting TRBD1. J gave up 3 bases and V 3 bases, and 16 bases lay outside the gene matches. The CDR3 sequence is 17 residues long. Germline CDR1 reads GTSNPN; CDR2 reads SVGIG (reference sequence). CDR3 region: CAWSPPTPGQSYYGYTF. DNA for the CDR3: TGTGCCTGGAGCCCCCCCACTCCGGGACAGAGCTACTATGGCTACACCTTC.

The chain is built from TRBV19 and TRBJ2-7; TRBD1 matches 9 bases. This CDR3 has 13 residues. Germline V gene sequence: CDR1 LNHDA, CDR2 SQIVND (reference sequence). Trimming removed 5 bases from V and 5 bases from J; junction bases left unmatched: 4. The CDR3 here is CASSLQGADEQYF. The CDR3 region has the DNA TGTGCCAGTAGTCTACAGGGGGCCGACGAGCAGTACTTC. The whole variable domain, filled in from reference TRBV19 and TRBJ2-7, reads DGGITQSPKYLFRKEGQNVTLSCEQNLNHDAMYWYRQDPGQGLRLIYYSQIVNDFQKGDIAEGYSVSREKKESFPLTVTSAQKNPTAFYLCASSLQGADEQYFGPGTRLTVT.

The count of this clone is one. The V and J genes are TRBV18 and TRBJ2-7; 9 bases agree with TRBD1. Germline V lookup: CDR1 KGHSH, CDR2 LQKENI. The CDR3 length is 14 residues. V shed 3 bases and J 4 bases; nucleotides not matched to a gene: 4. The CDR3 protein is CASSPGTGNYEQYF. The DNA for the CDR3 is TGTGCCAGCTCACCCGGGACAGGGAATTACGAGCAGTACTTC. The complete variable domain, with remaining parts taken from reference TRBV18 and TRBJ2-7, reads NAGVMQNPRHLVRRRGQEARLRCSPMKGHSHVYWYRQLPEEGLKFMVYLQKENIIDESGMPKERFSAEFPKEGPSILRIQQVVRGDSAAYFCASSPGTGNYEQYFGPGTRLTVT.

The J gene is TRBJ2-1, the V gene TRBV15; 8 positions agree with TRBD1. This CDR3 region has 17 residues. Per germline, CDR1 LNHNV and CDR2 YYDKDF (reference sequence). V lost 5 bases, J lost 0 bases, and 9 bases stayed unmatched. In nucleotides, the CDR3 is TGTGCCACCAGCGGTACAGGGGGAAAAAGCTCCTACAATGAGCAGTTCTTC. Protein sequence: CATSGTGGKSSYNEQFF.

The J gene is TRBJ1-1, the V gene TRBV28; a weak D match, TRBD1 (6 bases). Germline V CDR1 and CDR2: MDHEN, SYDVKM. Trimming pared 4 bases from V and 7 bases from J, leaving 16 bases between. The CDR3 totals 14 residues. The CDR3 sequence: CASSSSGEGDEAFF. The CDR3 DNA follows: TGTGCCAGCAGTTCTTCAGGGGAGGGGGATGAAGCTTTCTTT. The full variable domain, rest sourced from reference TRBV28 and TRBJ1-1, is DVKVTQSSRYLVKRTGEKVFLECVQDMDHENMFWYRQDPGLGLRLIYFSYDVKMKEKGDIPEGYSVSREKKERFSLILESASTNQTSMYLCASSSSGEGDEAFFGQGTRLTVV.